This T cell receptor beta chain was found in a study of T cell changes during pregnancy in multiple sclerosis. Some clones are missing from TCRdb's copy, which holds only in-frame ones; the method was immunoSEQ multiplex PCR. The table lists about 40,000 clones, about 90% of them singletons, with around 0.73% in the top ten. With V trimmed by 2 bases and J by 2 bases, 3 bases remained unmatched. Germline CDR1 is SGHRS and CDR2 is YFSETQ. This CDR3 has 14 amino acids. The sequencing here drew on CD4+ T cells from peripheral blood mononuclear cells, taken before pregnancy. This receptor was taken from a female donor with multiple sclerosis, enrolled in a pregnancy study. This chain joins TRBV5-1 and TRBJ1-2, with 7 bases fitting TRBD1. CDR3 bases: TGCGCCAGCAGCTTTACAGGGGCGAACTATGGCTACACCTTC. It translates to CASSFTGANYGYTF. Looking up the rest from reference TRBV5-1 and TRBJ1-2 gives the full variable domain: KAGVTQTPRYLIKTRGQQVTLSCSPISGHRSVSWYQQTPGQGLQFLFEYFSETQRNKGNFPGRFSGRQFSNSRSEMNVSTLELGDSALYLCASSFTGANYGYTFGSGTRLTVV.